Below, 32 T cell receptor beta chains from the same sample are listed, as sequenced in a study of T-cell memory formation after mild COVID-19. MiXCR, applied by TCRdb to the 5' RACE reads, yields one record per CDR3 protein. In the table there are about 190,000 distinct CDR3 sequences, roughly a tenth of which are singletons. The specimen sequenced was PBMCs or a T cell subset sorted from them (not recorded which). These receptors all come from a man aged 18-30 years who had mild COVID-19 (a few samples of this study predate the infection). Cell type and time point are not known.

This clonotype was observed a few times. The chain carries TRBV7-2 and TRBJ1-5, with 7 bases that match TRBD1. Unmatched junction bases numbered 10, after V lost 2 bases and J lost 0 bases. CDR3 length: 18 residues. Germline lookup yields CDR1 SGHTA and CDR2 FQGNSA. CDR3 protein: CASSLTGDSFPSNQPQHF. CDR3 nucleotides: TGTGCCAGCAGCTTAACAGGGGACTCCTTCCCTAGCAATCAGCCCCAGCATTTT.

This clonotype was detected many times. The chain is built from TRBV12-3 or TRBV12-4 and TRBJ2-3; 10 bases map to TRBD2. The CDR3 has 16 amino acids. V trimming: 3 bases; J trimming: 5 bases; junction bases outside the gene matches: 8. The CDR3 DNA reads TGTGCCAGCAGTTTTCGACTAGCGGGCCTGGGAGATACGCAGTATTTT. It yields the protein CASSFRLAGLGDTQYF.

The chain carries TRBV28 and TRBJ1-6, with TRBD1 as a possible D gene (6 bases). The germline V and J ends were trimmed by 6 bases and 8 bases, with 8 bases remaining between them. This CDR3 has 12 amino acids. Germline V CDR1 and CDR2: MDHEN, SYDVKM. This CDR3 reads CASRKGDSPLHF. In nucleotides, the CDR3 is TGTGCCAGCAGGAAGGGGGATTCACCCCTCCACTTT. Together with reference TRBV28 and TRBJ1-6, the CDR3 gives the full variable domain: DVKVTQSSRYLVKRTGEKVFLECVQDMDHENMFWYRQDPGLGLRLIYFSYDVKMKEKGDIPEGYSVSREKKERFSLILESASTNQTSMYLCASRKGDSPLHFGNGTRLTVT.

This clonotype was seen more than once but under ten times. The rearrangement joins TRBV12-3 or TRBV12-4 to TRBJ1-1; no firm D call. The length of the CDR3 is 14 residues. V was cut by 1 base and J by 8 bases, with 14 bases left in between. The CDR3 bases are TGTGCCAGCAGTTTAGTTAGATCCCCTAAAGAAGCTTTCTTT. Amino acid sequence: CASSLVRSPKEAFF.

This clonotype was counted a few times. The DNA of the CDR3 is TGTGCCAGCAGCTTACAGAGCAGTCAAGAGACCCAGTACTTC. Translating it yields CASSLQSSQETQYF. The chain links TRBV7-2 to TRBJ2-5; D remains ambiguous. The germline gives CDR1 SGHTA, CDR2 FQGNSA. V lost 2 bases and J 2 bases, leaving 9 bases between the germline ends. This CDR3 is 14 amino acids long.

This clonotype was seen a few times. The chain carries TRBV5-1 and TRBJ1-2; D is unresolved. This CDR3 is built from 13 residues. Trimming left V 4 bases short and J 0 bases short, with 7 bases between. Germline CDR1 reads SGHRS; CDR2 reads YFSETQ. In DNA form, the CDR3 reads TGCGCCAGCAGCATGACGGCTAACTATGGCTACACCTTC. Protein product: CASSMTANYGYTF. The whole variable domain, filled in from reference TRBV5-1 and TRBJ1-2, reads KAGVTQTPRYLIKTRGQQVTLSCSPISGHRSVSWYQQTPGQGLQFLFEYFSETQRNKGNFPGRFSGRQFSNSRSEMNVSTLELGDSALYLCASSMTANYGYTFGSGTRLTVV.

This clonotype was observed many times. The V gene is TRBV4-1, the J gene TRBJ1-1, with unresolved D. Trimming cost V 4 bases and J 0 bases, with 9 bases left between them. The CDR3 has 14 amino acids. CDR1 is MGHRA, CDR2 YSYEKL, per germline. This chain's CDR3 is CASSLLGMNTEAFF. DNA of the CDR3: TGCGCCAGCAGCCTTCTAGGGATGAACACTGAAGCTTTCTTT.

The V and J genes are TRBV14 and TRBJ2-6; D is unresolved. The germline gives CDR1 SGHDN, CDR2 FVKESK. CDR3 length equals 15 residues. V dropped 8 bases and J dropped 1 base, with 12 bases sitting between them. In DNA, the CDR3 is TGTGCCAGCCACAGCTACCGATCTGGGGCCAACGTCCTGACTTTC. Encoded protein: CASHSYRSGANVLTF. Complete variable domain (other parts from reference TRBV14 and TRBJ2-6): EAGVTQFPSHSVIEKGQTVTLRCDPISGHDNLYWYRRVMGKEIKFLLHFVKESKQDESGMPNNRFLAERTGGTYSTLKVQPAELEDSGVYFCASHSYRSGANVLTFGAGSRLTVL.

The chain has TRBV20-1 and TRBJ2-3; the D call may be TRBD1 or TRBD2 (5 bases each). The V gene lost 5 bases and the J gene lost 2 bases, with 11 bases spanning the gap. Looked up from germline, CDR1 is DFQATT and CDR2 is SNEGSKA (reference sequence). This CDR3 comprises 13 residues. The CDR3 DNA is TGCAGTGCTTGGGACGGCTCCACAGATACGCAGTATTTT. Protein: CSAWDGSTDTQYF.

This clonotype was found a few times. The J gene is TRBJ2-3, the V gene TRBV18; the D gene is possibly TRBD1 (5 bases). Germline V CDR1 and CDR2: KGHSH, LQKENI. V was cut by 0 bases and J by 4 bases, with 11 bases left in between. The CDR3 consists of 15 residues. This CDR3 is CASSPPSQGSDTQYF. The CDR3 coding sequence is TGTGCCAGCTCACCACCTTCCCAGGGATCAGATACGCAGTATTTT.

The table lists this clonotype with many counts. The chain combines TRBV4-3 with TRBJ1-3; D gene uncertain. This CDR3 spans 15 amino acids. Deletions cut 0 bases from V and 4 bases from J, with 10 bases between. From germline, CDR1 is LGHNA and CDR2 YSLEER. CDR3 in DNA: TGCGCCAGCAGCCAAGATGGAGCTACAGGAAACACCATATATTTT. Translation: CASSQDGATGNTIYF.

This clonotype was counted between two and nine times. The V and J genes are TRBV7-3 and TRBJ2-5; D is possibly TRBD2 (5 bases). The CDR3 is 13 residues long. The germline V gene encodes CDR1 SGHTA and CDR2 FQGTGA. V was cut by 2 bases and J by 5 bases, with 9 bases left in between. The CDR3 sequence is CASSLEGFETQYF. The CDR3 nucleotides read TGTGCCAGCAGCTTAGAGGGCTTCGAGACCCAGTACTTC.

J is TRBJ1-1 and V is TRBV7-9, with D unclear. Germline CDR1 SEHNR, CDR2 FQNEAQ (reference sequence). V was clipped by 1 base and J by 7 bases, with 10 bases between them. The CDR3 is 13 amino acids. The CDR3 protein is CASSLVTVFEAFF. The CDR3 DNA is TGTGCCAGCAGCTTAGTCACAGTGTTTGAAGCTTTCTTT.

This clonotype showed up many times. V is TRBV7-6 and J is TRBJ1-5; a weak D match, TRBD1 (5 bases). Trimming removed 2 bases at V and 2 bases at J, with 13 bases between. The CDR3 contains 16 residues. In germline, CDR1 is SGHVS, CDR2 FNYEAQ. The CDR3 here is CASSLWGEGGNQPQHF. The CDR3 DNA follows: TGTGCCAGCAGCTTATGGGGGGAAGGAGGCAATCAGCCCCAGCATTTT.

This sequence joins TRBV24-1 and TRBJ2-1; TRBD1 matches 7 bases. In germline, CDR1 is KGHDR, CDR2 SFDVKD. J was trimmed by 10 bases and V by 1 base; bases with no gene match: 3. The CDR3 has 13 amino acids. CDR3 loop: CATSDLQGSEQFF. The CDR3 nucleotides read TGTGCCACCAGTGATTTACAGGGGTCCGAGCAGTTCTTC.

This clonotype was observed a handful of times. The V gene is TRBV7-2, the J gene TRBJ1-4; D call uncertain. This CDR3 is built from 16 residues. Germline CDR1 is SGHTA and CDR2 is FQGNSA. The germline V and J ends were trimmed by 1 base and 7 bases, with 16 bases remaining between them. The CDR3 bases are TGTGCCAGCAGCTTAGTCGGAAGTGGCTCCGGTGAAAAACTGTTTTTT. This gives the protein CASSLVGSGSGEKLFF.

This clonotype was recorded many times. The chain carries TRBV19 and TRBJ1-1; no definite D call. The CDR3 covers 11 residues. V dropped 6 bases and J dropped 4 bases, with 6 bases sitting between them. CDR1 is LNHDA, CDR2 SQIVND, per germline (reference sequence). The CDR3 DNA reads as TGTGCCAGTAGCTGGGGCACTGAAGCTTTCTTT. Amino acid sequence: CASSWGTEAFF.

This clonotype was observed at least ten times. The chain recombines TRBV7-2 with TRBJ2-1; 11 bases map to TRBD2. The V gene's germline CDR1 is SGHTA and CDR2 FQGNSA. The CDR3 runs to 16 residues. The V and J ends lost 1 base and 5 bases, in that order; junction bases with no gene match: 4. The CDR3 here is CASSLGGTSGNNEQFF. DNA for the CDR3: TGTGCCAGCAGCTTAGGGGGGACTAGCGGTAACAATGAGCAGTTCTTC.

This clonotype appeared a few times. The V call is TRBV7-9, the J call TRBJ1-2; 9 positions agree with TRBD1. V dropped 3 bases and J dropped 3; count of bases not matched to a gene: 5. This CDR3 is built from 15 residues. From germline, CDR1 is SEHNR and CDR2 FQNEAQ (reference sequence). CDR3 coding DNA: TGTGCCAGCAGCTTCGGAGGACAGGGGCACTATGGCTACACCTTC. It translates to CASSFGGQGHYGYTF.

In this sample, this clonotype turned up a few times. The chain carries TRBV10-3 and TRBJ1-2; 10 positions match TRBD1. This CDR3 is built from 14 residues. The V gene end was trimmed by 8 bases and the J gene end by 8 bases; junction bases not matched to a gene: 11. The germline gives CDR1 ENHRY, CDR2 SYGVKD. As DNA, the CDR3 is TGTGCCATCCAATCCGGGACAGGGGCGATGGGCTACACCTTC. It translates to CAIQSGTGAMGYTF.

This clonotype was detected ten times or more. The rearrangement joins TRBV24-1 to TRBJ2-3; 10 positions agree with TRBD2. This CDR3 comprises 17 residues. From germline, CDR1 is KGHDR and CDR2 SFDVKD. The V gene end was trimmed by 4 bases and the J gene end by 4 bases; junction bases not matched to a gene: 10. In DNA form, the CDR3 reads TGTGCCACCAGTGACCCGAGCGGGGGGGCCTTTCCAGATACGCAGTATTTT. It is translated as CATSDPSGGAFPDTQYF.

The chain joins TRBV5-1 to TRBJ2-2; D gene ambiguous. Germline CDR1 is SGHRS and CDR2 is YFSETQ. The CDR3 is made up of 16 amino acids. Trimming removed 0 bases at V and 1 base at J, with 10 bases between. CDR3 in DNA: TGCGCCAGCAGCTTGGTCGCAGCCATGAACACCGGGGAGCTGTTTTTT. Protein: CASSLVAAMNTGELFF.

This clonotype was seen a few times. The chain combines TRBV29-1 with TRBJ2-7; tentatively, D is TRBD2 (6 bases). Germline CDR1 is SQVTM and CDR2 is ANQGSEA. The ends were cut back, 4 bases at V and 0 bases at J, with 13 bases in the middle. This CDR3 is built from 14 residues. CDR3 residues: CSVVKGTDSYEQYF. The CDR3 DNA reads TGCAGCGTTGTGAAGGGGACTGACTCCTACGAGCAGTACTTC.

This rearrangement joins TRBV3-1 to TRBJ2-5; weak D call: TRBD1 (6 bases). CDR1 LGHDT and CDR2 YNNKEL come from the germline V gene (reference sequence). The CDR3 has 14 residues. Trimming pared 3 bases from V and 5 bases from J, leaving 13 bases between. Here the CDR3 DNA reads TGTGCCAGCAGCCAGGCCCAGGGGCACGAGACCCAGTACTTC. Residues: CASSQAQGHETQYF.

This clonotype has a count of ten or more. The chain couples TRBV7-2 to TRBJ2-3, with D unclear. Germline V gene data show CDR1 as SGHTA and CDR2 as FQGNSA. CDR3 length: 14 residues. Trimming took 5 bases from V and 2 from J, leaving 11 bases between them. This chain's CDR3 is CASSPSTFTDTQYF. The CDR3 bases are TGTGCCAGCAGCCCATCAACGTTCACAGATACGCAGTATTTT.

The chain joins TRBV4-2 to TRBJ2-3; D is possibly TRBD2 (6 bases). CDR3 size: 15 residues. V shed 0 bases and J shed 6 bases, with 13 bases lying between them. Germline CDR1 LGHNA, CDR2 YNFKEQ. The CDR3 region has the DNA TGTGCCAGCAGCCAAGAAAGGAGGGCCTGGGATACGCAGTATTTT. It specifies CASSQERRAWDTQYF.

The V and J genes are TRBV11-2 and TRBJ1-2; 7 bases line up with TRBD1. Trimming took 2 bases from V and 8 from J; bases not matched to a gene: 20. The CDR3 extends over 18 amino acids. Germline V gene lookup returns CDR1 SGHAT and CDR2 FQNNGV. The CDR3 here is CASSLRGASIGDRPGYTF. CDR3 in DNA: TGTGCCAGCAGCTTACGGGGGGCCAGTATAGGGGACAGACCGGGCTACACCTTC.

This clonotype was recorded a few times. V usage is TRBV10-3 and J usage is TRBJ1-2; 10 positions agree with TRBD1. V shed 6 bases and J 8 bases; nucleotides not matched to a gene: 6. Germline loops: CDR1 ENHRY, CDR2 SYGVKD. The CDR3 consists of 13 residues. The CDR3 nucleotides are TGTGCCATCAGAAAAGGGACAGGGGACGGCTACACCTTC. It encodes CAIRKGTGDGYTF.

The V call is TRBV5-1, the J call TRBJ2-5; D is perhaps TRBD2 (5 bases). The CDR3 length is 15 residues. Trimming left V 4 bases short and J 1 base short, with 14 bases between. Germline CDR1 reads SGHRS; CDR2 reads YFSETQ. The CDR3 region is CASSTHGELQETQYF. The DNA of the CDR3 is TGCGCCAGCAGCACCCACGGGGAACTCCAAGAGACCCAGTACTTC.

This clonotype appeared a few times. The CDR3 spells CASTSGTGGTEAFF. CDR3 nucleotide sequence: TGTGCCAGCACTAGCGGGACAGGGGGCACTGAAGCTTTCTTT. The chain carries TRBV6-1 and TRBJ1-1; 11 bases fit TRBD1. The CDR3 covers 14 residues. V trimming: 7 bases; J trimming: 4 bases; junction bases outside the gene matches: 5. CDR1 MNHNS and CDR2 SASEGT come from the germline V gene.

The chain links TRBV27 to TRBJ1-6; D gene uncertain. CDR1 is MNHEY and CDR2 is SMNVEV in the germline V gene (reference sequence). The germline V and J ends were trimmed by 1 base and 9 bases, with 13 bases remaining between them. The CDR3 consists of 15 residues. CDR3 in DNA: TGTGCCAGCAGTTTATGGTCCCAGGTTGTTTCACCCCTCCACTTT. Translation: CASSLWSQVVSPLHF.

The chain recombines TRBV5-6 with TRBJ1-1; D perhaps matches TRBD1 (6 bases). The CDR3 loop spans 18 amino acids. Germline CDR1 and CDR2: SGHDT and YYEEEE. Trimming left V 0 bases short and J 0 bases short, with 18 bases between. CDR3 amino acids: CASSLAGNREGVNTEAFF. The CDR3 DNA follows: TGTGCCAGCAGCTTGGCGGGAAACAGGGAAGGGGTGAACACTGAAGCTTTCTTT.